A single sample gave rise to the 2 T cell receptor beta chains below, sequenced in a study of blood T cell repertoires in COVID-19. Assay: immunoSEQ multiplex PCR; the TCRdb copy retains only in-frame clones and omits some. Of a few hundred thousand clones listed, less than 90% are singletons. The sample comprised peripheral blood. These receptors all come from a man in his 60s with acute or convalescent COVID-19.

The chain joins TRBV3-1 (or the pseudogene TRBV3-2) to TRBJ2-5, with D possibly being TRBD1 (5 bases). Germline assignment: CDR1 LGHDT and CDR2 YNNKEL (reference sequence). The CDR3 is made up of 17 amino acids. Trimming removed 1 base at V and 2 bases at J, with 17 bases between. CDR3 coding DNA: TGTGCCAGCAGCCAAGGAATATCAGGGTCCCCGCAAGAGACCCAGTACTTC. Its protein product is CASSQGISGSPQETQYF.

V and J are TRBV12-5 and TRBJ1-1; maybe TRBD1 (6 bases). This CDR3 contains 12 residues. The germline V and J ends were trimmed by 8 bases and 4 bases, with 11 bases remaining between them. Germline loops: CDR1 LGHNT, CDR2 FRNRAP. This CDR3 is CASRAGVTEAFF. Here the CDR3 DNA reads TGTGCTAGTAGGGCAGGGGTCACTGAAGCTTTCTTT.